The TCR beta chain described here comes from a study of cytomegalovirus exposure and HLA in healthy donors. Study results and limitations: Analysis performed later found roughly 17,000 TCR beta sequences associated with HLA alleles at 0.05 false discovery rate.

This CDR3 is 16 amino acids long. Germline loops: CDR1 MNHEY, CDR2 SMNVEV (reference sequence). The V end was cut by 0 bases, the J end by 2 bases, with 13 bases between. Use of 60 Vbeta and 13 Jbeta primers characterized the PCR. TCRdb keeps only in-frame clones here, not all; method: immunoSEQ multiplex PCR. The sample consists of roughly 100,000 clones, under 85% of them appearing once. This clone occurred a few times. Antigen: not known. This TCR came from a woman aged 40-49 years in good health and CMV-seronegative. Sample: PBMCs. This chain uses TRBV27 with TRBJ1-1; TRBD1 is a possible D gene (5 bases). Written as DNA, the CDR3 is TGTGCCAGCAGTTTATCCTGGACAAGTTTAAACACTGAAGCTTTCTTT. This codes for CASSLSWTSLNTEAFF.